This T cell receptor beta chain was documented in a study of cytomegalovirus exposure and HLA in healthy donors. Study outcomes and limitations: It was taken for granted in presence/absence analyses that sequencing depth across donors was roughly uniform.

The PCR ran on 60 Vbeta and 13 Jbeta primers. The data were produced by immunoSEQ multiplex PCR, yet TCRdb's version contains in-frame clones alone and is incomplete. There are some 120,000 clones in the sample; around 85% occur only once, and 6.7% lies in the top ten. In nominal health when sampled, donors likely had unrecorded immune exposures nonetheless. CDR1 and CDR2 (germline): MDHEN, SYDVKM. Trimming at V came to 2 bases and at J to 1 base, leaving 4 bases not matched to a gene. The CDR3 has 16 residues. Comments on this clone: Its matching antigen is unknown.

The sequence was collected from a woman in her twenties or thirties in good health and CMV-seropositive. The J gene is TRBJ2-5, the V gene TRBV28; 10 nucleotides agree with TRBD2. The sequencing input was PBMCs. CDR3 residues: CASSLLAGATQETQYF. DNA of the CDR3: TGTGCCAGCAGTTTACTAGCGGGGGCGACCCAAGAGACCCAGTACTTC.